This TCR beta chain was observed in a study of graft-versus-host responses after intestinal transplantation. Study summary: Anti-thymocyte globulin induction preceded 2 to 4 years of tacrolimus and steroid maintenance in all recipients.

Sequencing used immunoSEQ multiplex PCR; TCRdb keeps in-frame clones, though not all of them. The table lists around 110,000 clones, 90% of them singletons, with about 0.18% in the top ten. Germline CDR1 and CDR2: GTSNPN and SVGIG (reference sequence). This CDR3 has 14 residues. After removal of 3 bases from V and 9 bases from J, the junction contained 7 bases not matched to a gene. General study findings and limits: Peak levels of circulating GvH clones tracked with early post-transplant HvG declines.

As to this clone: The antigen is not known.

The chain uses TRBV30 and TRBJ1-3; 11 nucleotides match TRBD1. The specimen comprised unstimulated CD4+ T cells sorted from spleen or lymph node cells, sampled before intestinal transplant. This TCR derives from a human donor who received an intestinal transplant. The CDR3 is CAWRGQGVKGTIYF. The CDR3 DNA reads TGTGCCTGGAGGGGACAGGGGGTGAAGGGCACCATATATTTT.